The 25 T cell receptor beta chains below were found in one sample sequenced in a study of response to subunit inactivated influenza vaccine. TCRdb re-called the RT-PCR reads through MiXCR, storing one row per CDR3 protein. The sample includes under 550,000 distinct CDR3 sequences, under 8.5% of them seen just once. The sequenced sample was PBMCs from blood, obtained around 2 years after vaccination. These receptors came from a man between 50 and 70 years old who received an inactivated influenza vaccine.

In this sample, this clonotype turned up a few times. The DNA of the CDR3 is TGTGCCAGCAGGATCCGGGACGTAGCGGCTTATAGCAATCAGCCCCAGCATTTT. It is translated as CASRIRDVAAYSNQPQHF. This sequence joins TRBV6-2 or TRBV6-3 and TRBJ1-5; weak D call: TRBD1 (5 bases). V lost 6 bases and J lost 0, with 21 bases in between. This CDR3 spans 18 amino acids. The germline CDR1 and CDR2 sequences are MNHEY and SVGEGT.

Written as DNA, the CDR3 is TGCGCCAGCAGCCCGGACAGTTTTGGCGGTGAGCAGTACTTC. Protein sequence: CASSPDSFGGEQYF. This chain joins TRBV5-1 and TRBJ2-7, with TRBD1 as a possible D gene (6 bases). Trimming took 4 bases from V and 7 from J, leaving 18 bases between them. This CDR3 has 14 amino acids. The germline CDR1 and CDR2 sequences are SGHRS and YFSETQ. The full variable domain, its missing parts supplied by reference TRBV5-1 and TRBJ2-7, is KAGVTQTPRYLIKTRGQQVTLSCSPISGHRSVSWYQQTPGQGLQFLFEYFSETQRNKGNFPGRFSGRQFSNSRSEMNVSTLELGDSALYLCASSPDSFGGEQYFGPGTRLTVT.

In its sample, this clonotype was seen a few times. This rearrangement joins TRBV12-3 or TRBV12-4 to TRBJ2-5; TRBD1 is a possible D gene (7 bases). Trimming stripped 3 bases from V and 5 bases from J, with 16 bases between. This CDR3 spans 15 amino acids. The DNA for the CDR3 is TGTGCCAGCAGTTTCGACGCAGGGGGGATGGAGACCCAGTACTTC. It encodes CASSFDAGGMETQYF.

This clonotype was recorded many times. The J gene is TRBJ2-2, the V gene TRBV5-1, with 10 bases matching TRBD1. This CDR3 contains 17 residues. The J segment lost 6 bases and the V segment lost 4 bases, leaving 12 bases of the junction unmatched. In germline, CDR1 is SGHRS, CDR2 YFSETQ. In DNA form, the CDR3 reads TGCGCCAGCAGCATCCAACCGGGACAGGGGTCCCCCGGGGAGCTGTTTTTT. Translating gives CASSIQPGQGSPGELFF. Together with reference TRBV5-1 and TRBJ2-2, the CDR3 gives the full variable domain: KAGVTQTPRYLIKTRGQQVTLSCSPISGHRSVSWYQQTPGQGLQFLFEYFSETQRNKGNFPGRFSGRQFSNSRSEMNVSTLELGDSALYLCASSIQPGQGSPGELFFGEGSRLTVL.

This clonotype was counted many times. The V call is TRBV25-1, the J call TRBJ1-3; no clear D. In germline, CDR1 is MGHDK, CDR2 SYGVNS. The V and J ends lost 5 bases and 6 bases respectively, with 11 bases between them. CDR3 length equals 13 residues. In nucleotides, the CDR3 is TGTGCCAGCAGTCCCGGGCTACAAAACACCATATATTTT. Translated, it gives CASSPGLQNTIYF.

This clonotype was detected a few times. The CDR3 nucleotides are TGTGCCACCAGCAGGGGAAACCGACTAGAGCAGTACTTC. Amino acids: CATSRGNRLEQYF. V usage is TRBV15 and J usage is TRBJ2-7; D might be TRBD2 (5 bases). CDR1 LNHNV and CDR2 YYDKDF come from the germline V gene (reference sequence). This CDR3 is built from 13 residues. Trimming took 3 bases from V and 7 from J, leaving 13 bases between them.

The gene calls are TRBV4-3 and TRBJ1-2; 9 bases match TRBD1. The CDR3 totals 16 residues. Germline CDR1 LGHNA, CDR2 YSLEER. V lost 1 base to trimming and J lost 7 bases; unmatched junction nucleotides: 10. The CDR3 nucleotides read TGCGCCAGCAGCCAAGGCCCGCGGGACAGGGTTGGTGGCTACACCTTC. This sequence encodes CASSQGPRDRVGGYTF.

This clonotype was seen ten or more times. The chain has TRBV2 and TRBJ1-4; possibly TRBD1 for D (6 bases). V gave up 11 bases and J gave up 7 bases, with 17 bases separating them. The CDR3 is made up of 13 amino acids. Germline V gene sequence: CDR1 SNHLY, CDR2 FYNNEI. The chain's CDR3 is CASNRVRGEKLFF. CDR3 DNA: TGTGCCTCCAACAGGGTACGCGGTGAAAAACTGTTTTTT.

This rearrangement joins TRBV20-1 to TRBJ1-1, with D hard to call. The CDR3 contains 13 residues. Germline-derived CDR1 and CDR2 are DFQATT and SNEGSKA (reference sequence). CDR3: CRAFMGSNTEAFF. The CDR3 DNA is TGCAGAGCCTTCATGGGATCGAACACTGAAGCTTTCTTT.

This clonotype occurred many times. V and J are TRBV4-1 and TRBJ1-6, with unresolved D. The ends were cut back, 1 base at V and 0 bases at J, with 4 bases in the middle. The germline V gene encodes CDR1 MGHRA and CDR2 YSYEKL. The CDR3 totals 15 residues. The CDR3 DNA reads TGCGCCAGCAGCCAAGGCAGCTCCTATAATTCACCCCTCCACTTT. The encoded protein is CASSQGSSYNSPLHF.

In its sample, this clonotype was seen many times. The V call is TRBV12-3 or TRBV12-4, the J call TRBJ2-2, with 10 nucleotides matching TRBD2. The trim removed 11 bases at V and 5 bases at J, leaving 11 bases unmatched. There are 15 residues in the CDR3. The CDR3 nucleotides are TGTGCCTTCCCAGGGCTAGCGGGAGCGACCGGGGAGCTGTTTTTT. Amino acids: CAFPGLAGATGELFF.

This clonotype was detected only a few times. The chain couples TRBV5-5 to TRBJ1-6; D gene ambiguous. Germline loops: CDR1 SGHKS, CDR2 YYEKEE (reference sequence). Between the trimmed V and J ends, which lost 0 bases and 10 bases, there was a span of 14 bases. This CDR3 contains 15 residues. This chain's CDR3 is CASSLGGVSGSPLHF. CDR3 nucleotide sequence: TGTGCCAGCAGCTTGGGTGGGGTTTCAGGCTCACCCCTCCACTTT. Based on the CDR3 plus reference TRBV5-5 and TRBJ1-6, the full variable domain is DAGVTQSPTHLIKTRGQQVTLRCSPISGHKSVSWYQQVLGQGPQFIFQYYEKEERGRGNFPDRFSARQFPNYSSELNVNALLLGDSALYLCASSLGGVSGSPLHFGNGTRLTVT.

This clonotype occurred a few times. The rearrangement uses TRBV7-2 and TRBJ1-2; 11 bases fit TRBD1. Trimming at V came to 5 bases and at J to 4 bases, leaving 6 bases not matched to a gene. CDR1 and CDR2 (germline): SGHTA, FQGNSA. The CDR3 length is 15 residues. The CDR3 nucleotides read TGTGCCAGCAGCGCCTCCGGGACAGGGGGCTATGGCTACACCTTC. It codes for CASSASGTGGYGYTF.

The V call is TRBV6-1, the J call TRBJ2-2; TRBD2 agrees at 8 bases. V was clipped by 6 bases and J by 8 bases; unmatched bases: 8. This CDR3 contains 14 residues. Germline V gene sequence: CDR1 MNHNS, CDR2 SASEGT. CDR3 amino acids: CASRAGGSGGELFF. The CDR3 DNA is TGTGCCAGCAGGGCGGGGGGATCCGGGGGGGAGCTGTTTTTT.

Ten or more counts support this clonotype. V gene TRBV12-3 or TRBV12-4 combines with J gene TRBJ2-7; no firm D call. The V end was cut by 6 bases, the J end by 3 bases, with 12 bases between. The CDR3 loop spans 13 amino acids. As DNA, the CDR3 is TGTGCCAGCAGGGGAACGCGGAACTACGAGCAGTACTTC. It yields the protein CASRGTRNYEQYF.

This clonotype was counted at least ten times. This rearrangement joins TRBV30 to TRBJ2-3, with TRBD1 as a possible D gene (6 bases). Trimming took 2 bases from V and 5 from J, leaving 11 bases between them. The germline gives CDR1 GTSNPN, CDR2 SVGIG (reference sequence). The length of the CDR3 is 13 residues. CDR3 protein: CAWSHTGLDTQYF. In nucleotides, the CDR3 is TGTGCCTGGAGTCATACAGGGTTAGATACGCAGTATTTT.

This clonotype was seen repeatedly, ten times or more. CDR3 DNA: TGCAGTGCTAGGTCTGGGTCTATTGTTGACAATGAGCAGTTCTTC. Amino acid sequence: CSARSGSIVDNEQFF. This sequence joins TRBV20-1 and TRBJ2-1; D remains unclear. Germline lookup yields CDR1 DFQATT and CDR2 SNEGSKA (reference sequence). The CDR3 covers 15 residues. The V end lost 3 bases, the J end lost 5 bases, and 17 bases lay between the germline ends.

This clonotype was recorded a few times. The chain joins TRBV6-2 or TRBV6-3 to TRBJ2-7; D ambiguous. This CDR3 comprises 13 residues. Between the trimmed V and J ends, which lost 8 bases and 6 bases, there was a span of 17 bases. Looked up from germline, CDR1 is MNHEY and CDR2 is SVGEGT. DNA for the CDR3: TGTGCCAGCCGGCCCCCAGCTCCTACCGAGCAGTACTTC. It codes for CASRPPAPTEQYF.

J is TRBJ2-1 and V is TRBV10-3, with TRBD2 identical over 12 bases. Per germline, CDR1 ENHRY and CDR2 SYGVKD. J lost 9 bases, V lost 3 bases, and 3 bases had no gene match. CDR3 size: 14 residues. Here the CDR3 DNA reads TGTGCCATCAGTGAAACTAGCGGGAGGAGTGAGCAGTTCTTC. Translation: CAISETSGRSEQFF.

Turning to this clonotype: Since a much larger clone is just one base distant, this may be a read error. The J gene is TRBJ2-1, the V gene TRBV5-1; D ambiguous. The CDR3 length is 13 residues. CDR1 is SGHRS and CDR2 is YFSETQ in the germline V gene. CDR3 region: CASSPFGGNEQLF. The CDR3 DNA reads as TGCGCCAGCAGCCCCTTCGGTGGCAATGAGCAGCTCTTC.

This clonotype has at least ten counts. The rearrangement uses TRBV14 and TRBJ2-1; the match to TRBD2 covers 9 bases. V dropped 4 bases and J dropped 4; count of bases not matched to a gene: 8. The CDR3 is made up of 16 amino acids. CDR1 SGHDN and CDR2 FVKESK come from the germline V gene. CDR3 sequence: CASSLKSGRWYNEQFF. The CDR3 DNA reads as TGTGCCAGCAGCCTCAAAAGCGGGAGGTGGTACAATGAGCAGTTCTTC. Full variable domain (outside the CDR3, taken from reference TRBV14 and TRBJ2-1): EAGVTQFPSHSVIEKGQTVTLRCDPISGHDNLYWYRRVMGKEIKFLLHFVKESKQDESGMPNNRFLAERTGGTYSTLKVQPAELEDSGVYFCASSLKSGRWYNEQFFGPGTRLTVL.

The J gene is TRBJ1-1, the V gene TRBV29-1; the D gene is possibly TRBD1 (6 bases). Germline CDR1 reads SQVTM; CDR2 reads ANQGSEA. Trimming took off 6 bases at V and 2 bases at J, with 16 bases between the two ends. The CDR3 consists of 14 residues. The CDR3 nucleotides are TGCAGCGTCCGCCGGCAGGGGCGAAACACTGAAGCTTTCTTT. Translated: CSVRRQGRNTEAFF.

This clonotype was seen ten or more times. The chain is built from TRBV7-9 and TRBJ2-5, with 7 bases fitting TRBD1. CDR3 length equals 17 residues. The germline V gene has CDR1 SEHNR and CDR2 FQNEAQ (reference sequence). With V trimmed by 5 bases and J by 3 bases, 15 bases remained unmatched. Here the CDR3 reads CASSLPRQGRQEETQYF. The CDR3 DNA is TGTGCCAGCAGCCTCCCTCGACAGGGTCGGCAGGAAGAGACCCAGTACTTC.

The rearrangement links TRBV9 to TRBJ2-1; D not certain. V was clipped by 4 bases and J by 5 bases, with 13 bases between them. CDR3 length: 14 amino acids. Germline V gene lookup returns CDR1 SGDLS and CDR2 YYNGEE. CDR3 DNA sequence: TGTGCCAGCAGCCCCCTGTGGGCTCACAATGAGCAGTTCTTC. Translated, it gives CASSPLWAHNEQFF.

CDR3 region: CASDGSERSYNEQFF. CDR3 nucleotide sequence: TGTGCCTCCGACGGGAGCGAACGCTCCTACAATGAGCAGTTCTTC. The chain employs TRBV30 and TRBJ2-1, with a possible D match to TRBD2 (6 bases). V gave up 7 bases and J gave up 0 bases, with 16 bases separating them. CDR3 length: 15 residues. The V gene's germline CDR1 is GTSNPN and CDR2 SVGIG (reference sequence).